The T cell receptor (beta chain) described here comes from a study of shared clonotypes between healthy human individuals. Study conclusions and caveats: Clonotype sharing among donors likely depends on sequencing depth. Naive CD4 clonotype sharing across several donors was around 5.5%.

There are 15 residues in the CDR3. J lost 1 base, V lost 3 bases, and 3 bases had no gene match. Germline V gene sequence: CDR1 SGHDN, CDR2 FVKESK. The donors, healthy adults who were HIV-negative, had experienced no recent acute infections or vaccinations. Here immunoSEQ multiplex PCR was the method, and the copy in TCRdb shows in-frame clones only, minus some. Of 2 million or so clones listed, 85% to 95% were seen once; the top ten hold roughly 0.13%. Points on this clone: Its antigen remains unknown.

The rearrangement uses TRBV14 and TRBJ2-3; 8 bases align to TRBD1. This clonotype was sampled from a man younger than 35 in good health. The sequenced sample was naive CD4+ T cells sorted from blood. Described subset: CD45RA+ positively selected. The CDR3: CASSQTGEGTDTQYF. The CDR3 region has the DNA TGTGCCAGCAGCCAGACAGGGGAGGGCACAGATACGCAGTATTTT. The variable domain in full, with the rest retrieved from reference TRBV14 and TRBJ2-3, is EAGVTQFPSHSVIEKGQTVTLRCDPISGHDNLYWYRRVMGKEIKFLLHFVKESKQDESGMPNNRFLAERTGGTYSTLKVQPAELEDSGVYFCASSQTGEGTDTQYFGPGTRLTVL.